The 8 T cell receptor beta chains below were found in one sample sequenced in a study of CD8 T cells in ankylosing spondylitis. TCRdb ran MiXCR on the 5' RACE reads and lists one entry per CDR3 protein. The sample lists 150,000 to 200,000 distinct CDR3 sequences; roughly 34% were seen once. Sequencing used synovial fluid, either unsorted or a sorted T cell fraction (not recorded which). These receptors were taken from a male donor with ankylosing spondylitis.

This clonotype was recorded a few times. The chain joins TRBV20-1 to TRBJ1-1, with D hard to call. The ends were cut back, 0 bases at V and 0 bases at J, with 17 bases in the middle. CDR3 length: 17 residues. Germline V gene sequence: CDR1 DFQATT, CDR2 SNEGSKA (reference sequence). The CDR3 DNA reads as TGCAGTGCTAGAGATCCTTCGGCCAGAGGAATGAACACTGAAGCTTTCTTT. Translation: CSARDPSARGMNTEAFF.

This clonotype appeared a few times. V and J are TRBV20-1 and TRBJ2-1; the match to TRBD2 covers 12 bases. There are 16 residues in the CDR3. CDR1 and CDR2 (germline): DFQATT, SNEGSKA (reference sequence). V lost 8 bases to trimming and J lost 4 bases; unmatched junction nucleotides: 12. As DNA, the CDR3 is TGCAGTACCACCCGACTAGCGGGAGATGGGTACAATGAGCAGTTCTTC. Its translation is CSTTRLAGDGYNEQFF.

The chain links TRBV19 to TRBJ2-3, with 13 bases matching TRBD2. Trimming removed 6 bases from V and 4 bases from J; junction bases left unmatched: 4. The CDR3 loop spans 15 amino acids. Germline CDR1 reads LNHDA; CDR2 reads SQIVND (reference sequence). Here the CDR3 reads CASSRGTSGADTQYF. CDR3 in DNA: TGTGCCAGTAGCCGCGGGACTAGCGGGGCAGATACGCAGTATTTT.

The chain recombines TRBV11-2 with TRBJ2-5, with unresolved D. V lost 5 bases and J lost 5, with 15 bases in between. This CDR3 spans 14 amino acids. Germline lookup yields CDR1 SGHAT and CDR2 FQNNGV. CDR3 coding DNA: TGTGCCAGCAGCCCTATCGTAGGGATGGAGACCCAGTACTTC. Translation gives CASSPIVGMETQYF.

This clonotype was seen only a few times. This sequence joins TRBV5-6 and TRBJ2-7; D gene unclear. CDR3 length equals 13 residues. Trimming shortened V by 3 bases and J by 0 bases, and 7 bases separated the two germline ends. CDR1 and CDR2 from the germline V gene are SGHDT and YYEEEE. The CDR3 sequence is CASSSGHSYEQYF. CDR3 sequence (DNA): TGTGCCAGCAGCTCCGGGCACTCCTACGAGCAGTACTTC.

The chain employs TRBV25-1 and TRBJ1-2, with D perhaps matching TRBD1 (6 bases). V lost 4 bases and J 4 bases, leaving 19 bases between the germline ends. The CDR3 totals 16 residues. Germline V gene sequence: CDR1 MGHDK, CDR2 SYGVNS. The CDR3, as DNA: TGTGCCAGCAGTGGGGGGCTGGGGGGCTCTCCCTATGGCTACACCTTC. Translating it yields CASSGGLGGSPYGYTF.

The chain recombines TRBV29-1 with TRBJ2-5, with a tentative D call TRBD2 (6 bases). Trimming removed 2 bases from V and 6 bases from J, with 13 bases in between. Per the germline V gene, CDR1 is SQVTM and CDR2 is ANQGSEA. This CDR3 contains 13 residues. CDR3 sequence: CSVEYISGKTQYF. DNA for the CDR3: TGCAGCGTTGAATATATTAGCGGAAAGACCCAGTACTTC.

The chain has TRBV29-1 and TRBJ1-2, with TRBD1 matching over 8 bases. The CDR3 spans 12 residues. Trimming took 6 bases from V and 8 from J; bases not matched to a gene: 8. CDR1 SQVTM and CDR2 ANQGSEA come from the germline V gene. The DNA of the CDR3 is TGCAGCGTCCCCCAGGGGGCTGGAGGCTACACCTTC. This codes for CSVPQGAGGYTF.